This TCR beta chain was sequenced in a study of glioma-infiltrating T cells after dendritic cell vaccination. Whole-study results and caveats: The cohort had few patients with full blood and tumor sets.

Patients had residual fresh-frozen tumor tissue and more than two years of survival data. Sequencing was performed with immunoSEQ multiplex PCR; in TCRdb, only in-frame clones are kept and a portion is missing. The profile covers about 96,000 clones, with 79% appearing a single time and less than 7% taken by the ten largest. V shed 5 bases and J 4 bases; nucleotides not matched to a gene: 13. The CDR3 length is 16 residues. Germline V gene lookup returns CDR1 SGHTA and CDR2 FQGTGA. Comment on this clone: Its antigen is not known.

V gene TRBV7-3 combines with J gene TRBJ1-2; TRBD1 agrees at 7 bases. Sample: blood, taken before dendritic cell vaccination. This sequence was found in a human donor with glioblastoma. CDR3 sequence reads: CASSPTPGQRGYGYTF. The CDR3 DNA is TGTGCCAGCAGCCCAACTCCGGGACAGCGTGGCTATGGCTACACCTTC. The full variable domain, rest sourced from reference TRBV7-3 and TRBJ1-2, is GAGVSQTPSNKVTEKGKYVELRCDPISGHTALYWYRQSLGQGPEFLIYFQGTGAADDSGLPNDRFFAVRPEGSVSTLKIQRTERGDSAVYLCASSPTPGQRGYGYTFGSGTRLTVV.